This TCR beta chain was documented in a study of blood T cell repertoires in COVID-19. V was cut by 2 bases and J by 3 bases, with 11 bases left in between. CDR1 is GTSNPN and CDR2 is SVGIG in the germline V gene (reference sequence). The CDR3 runs 14 residues. Generated by immunoSEQ multiplex PCR, the TCRdb table keeps only in-frame clones and is missing some. This table holds more than 85,000 clones, 82% found once. A few counts support this clone. The receptor was isolated from a man at least 80 years old with acute or convalescent COVID-19. Sequencing was performed on peripheral blood. This chain joins TRBV30 and TRBJ1-5; no reliable D call. The CDR3 DNA sequence: TGTGCCTGGAGTTTTGAGTCCTACAATCAGCCCCAGCATTTT. Its translation: CAWSFESYNQPQHF.